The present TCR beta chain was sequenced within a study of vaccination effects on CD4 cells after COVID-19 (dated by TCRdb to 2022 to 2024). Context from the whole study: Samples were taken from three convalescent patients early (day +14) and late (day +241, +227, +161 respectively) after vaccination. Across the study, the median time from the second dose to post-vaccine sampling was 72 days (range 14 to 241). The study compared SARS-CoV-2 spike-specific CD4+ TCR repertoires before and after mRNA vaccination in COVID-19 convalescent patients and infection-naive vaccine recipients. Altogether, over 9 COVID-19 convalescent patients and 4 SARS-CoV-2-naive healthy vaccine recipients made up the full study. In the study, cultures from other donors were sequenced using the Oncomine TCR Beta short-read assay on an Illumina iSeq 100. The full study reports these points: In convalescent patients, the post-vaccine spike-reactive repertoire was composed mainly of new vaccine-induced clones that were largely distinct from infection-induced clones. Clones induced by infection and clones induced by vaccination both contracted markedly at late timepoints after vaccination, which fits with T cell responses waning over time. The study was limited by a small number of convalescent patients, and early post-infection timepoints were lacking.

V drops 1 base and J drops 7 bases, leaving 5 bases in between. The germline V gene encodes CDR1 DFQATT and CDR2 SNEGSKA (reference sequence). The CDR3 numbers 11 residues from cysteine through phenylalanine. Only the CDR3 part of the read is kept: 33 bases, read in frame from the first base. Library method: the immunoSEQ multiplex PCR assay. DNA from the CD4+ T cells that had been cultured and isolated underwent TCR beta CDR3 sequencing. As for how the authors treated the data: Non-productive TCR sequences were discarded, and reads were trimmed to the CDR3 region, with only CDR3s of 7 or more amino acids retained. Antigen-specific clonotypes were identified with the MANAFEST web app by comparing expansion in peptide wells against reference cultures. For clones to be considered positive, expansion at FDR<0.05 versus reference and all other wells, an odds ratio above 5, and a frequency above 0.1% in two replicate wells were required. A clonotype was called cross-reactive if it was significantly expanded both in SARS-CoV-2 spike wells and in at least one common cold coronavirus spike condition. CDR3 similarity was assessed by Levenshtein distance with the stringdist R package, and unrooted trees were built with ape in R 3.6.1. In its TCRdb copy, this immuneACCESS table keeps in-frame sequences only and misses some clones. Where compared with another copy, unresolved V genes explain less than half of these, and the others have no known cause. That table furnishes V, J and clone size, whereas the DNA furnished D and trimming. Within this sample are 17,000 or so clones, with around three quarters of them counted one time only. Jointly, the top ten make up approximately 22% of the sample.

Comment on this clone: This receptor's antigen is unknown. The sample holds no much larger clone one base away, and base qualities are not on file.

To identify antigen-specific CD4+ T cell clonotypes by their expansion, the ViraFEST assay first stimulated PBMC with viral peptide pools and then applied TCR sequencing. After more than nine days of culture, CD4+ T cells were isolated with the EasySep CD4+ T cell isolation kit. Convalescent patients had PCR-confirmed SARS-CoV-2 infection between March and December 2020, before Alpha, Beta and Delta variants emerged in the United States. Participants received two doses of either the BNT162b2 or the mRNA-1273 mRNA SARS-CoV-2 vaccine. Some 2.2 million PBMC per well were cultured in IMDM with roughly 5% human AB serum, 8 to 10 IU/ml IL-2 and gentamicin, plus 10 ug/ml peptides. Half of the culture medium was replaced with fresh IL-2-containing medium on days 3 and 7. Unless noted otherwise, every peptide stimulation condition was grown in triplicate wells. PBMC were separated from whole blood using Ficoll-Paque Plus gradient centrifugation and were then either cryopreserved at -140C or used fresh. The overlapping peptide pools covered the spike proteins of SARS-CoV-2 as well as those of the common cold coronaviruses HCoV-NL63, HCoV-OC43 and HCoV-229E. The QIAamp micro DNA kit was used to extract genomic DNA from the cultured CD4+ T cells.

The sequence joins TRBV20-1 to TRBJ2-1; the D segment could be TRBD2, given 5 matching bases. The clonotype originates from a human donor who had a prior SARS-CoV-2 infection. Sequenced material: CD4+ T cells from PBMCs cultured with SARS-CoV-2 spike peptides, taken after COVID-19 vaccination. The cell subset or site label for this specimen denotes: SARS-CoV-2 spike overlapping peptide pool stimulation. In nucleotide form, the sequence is TGCAGTGCTAGAGGGAGGAATGAGCAGTTCTTC. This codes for CSARGRNEQFF.